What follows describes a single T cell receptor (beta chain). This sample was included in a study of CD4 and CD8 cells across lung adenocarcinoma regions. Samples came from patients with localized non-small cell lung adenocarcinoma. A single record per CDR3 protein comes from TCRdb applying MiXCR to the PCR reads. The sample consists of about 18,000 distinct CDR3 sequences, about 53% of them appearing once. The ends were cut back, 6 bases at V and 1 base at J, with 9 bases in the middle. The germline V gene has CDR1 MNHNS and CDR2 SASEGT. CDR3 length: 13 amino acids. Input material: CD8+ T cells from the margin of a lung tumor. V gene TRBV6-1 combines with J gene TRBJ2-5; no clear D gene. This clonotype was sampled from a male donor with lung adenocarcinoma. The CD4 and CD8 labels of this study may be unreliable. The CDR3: CASSQSSQETQYF. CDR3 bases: TGTGCCAGCAGCCAATCTAGCCAAGAGACCCAGTACTTC.